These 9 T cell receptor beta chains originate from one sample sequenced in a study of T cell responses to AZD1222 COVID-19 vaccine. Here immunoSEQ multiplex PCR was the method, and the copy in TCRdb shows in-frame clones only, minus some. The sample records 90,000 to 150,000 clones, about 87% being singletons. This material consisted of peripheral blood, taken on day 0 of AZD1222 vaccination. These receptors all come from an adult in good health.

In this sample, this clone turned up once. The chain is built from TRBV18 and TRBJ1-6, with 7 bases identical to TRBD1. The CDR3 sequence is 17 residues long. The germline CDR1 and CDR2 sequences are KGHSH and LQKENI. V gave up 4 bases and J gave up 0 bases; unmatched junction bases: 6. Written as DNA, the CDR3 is TGTGCCAGCTCACGGCTCCAGGGGGACTCCTATAATTCACCCCTCCACTTT. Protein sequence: CASSRLQGDSYNSPLHF.

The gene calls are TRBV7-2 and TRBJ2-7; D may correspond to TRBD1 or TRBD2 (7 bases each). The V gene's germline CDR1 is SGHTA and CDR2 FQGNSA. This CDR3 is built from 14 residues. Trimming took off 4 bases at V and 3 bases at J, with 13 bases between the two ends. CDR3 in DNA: TGTGCCAGCAGCTCCCAGGGGGGGTACTACGAGCAGTACTTC. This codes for CASSSQGGYYEQYF.

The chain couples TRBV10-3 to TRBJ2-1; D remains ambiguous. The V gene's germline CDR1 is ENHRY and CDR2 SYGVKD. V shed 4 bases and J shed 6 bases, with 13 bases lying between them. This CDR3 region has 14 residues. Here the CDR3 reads CAISGGIRRNEQFF. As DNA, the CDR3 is TGTGCCATCAGTGGTGGTATCAGGCGCAATGAGCAGTTCTTC.

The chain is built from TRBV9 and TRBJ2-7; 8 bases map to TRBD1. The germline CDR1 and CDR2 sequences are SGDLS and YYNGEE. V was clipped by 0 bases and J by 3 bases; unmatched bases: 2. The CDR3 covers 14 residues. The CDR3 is CASSVGQGNYEQYF. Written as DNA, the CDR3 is TGTGCCAGCAGCGTAGGACAGGGGAACTACGAGCAGTACTTC.

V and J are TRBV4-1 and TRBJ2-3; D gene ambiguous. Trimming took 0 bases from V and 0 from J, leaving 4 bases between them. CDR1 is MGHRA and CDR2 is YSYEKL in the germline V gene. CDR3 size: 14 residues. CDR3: CASSQEPSTDTQYF. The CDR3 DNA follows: TGCGCCAGCAGCCAAGAACCGAGCACAGATACGCAGTATTTT.

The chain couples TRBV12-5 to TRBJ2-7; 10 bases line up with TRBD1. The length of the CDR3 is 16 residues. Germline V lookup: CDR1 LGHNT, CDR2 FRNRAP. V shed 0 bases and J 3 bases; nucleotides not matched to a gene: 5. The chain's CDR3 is CASGLVDRTGGYEQYF. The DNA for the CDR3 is TGTGCTAGTGGTTTGGTAGACAGGACAGGGGGCTACGAGCAGTACTTC.

CDR3 protein: CASSVGGASPLHF. Written as DNA, the CDR3 is TGTGCCAGCAGCGTAGGGGGGGCTTCACCCCTCCACTTT. V gene TRBV9 combines with J gene TRBJ1-6, with TRBD1 as a possible D gene (6 bases). V lost 0 bases and J lost 9, with 7 bases in between. Germline CDR1 SGDLS, CDR2 YYNGEE. CDR3 length equals 13 residues.

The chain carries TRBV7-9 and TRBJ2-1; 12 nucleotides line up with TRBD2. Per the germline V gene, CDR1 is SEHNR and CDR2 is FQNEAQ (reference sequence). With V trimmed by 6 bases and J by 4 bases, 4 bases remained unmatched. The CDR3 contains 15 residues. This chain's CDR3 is CASRRTSGDYNEQFF. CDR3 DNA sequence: TGTGCCAGCAGAAGGACTAGCGGGGATTACAATGAGCAGTTCTTC.

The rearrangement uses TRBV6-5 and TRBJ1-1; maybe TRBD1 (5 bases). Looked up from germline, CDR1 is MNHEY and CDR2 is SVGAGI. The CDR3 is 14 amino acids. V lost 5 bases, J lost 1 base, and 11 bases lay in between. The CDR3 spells CASSTRVSNTEAFF. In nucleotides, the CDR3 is TGTGCCAGCAGTACCAGGGTTTCGAACACTGAAGCTTTCTTT.